Included here is one T cell receptor beta chain sequence, with context. Its target is not known. CDR1 SEHNR and CDR2 FQNEAQ come from the germline V gene (reference sequence). The CDR3 is made up of 18 amino acids. V was trimmed by 3 bases and J by 1 base, leaving 21 bases between them. The 5'RACE method, run with constant-segment primers, produced TCR alpha and TCR beta cDNA libraries (carrying sample barcodes and UMIs). MiXCR, run by TCRdb on the 5' RACE reads, gives a single entry per CDR3 protein. The sample yields around 370,000 distinct CDR3 sequences, about 21% seen once. The record originates from a study of T-cell memory formation after mild COVID-19. Findings and limits, study-wide: Clones that contracted from day 15 to 85 had balanced CD4/CD8; later expanders were CD4+ biased.

The source of this sequence is an adult woman who had mild COVID-19 (a few samples of this study predate the infection). Cell type and time point are not known. The V and J genes are TRBV7-9 and TRBJ1-1; D not resolved. Sequenced sample: PBMCs or a T cell subset sorted from them (not recorded which). CDR3 region: CASSLDVLMPPQNTEAFF. CDR3 sequence (DNA): TGTGCCAGCAGCTTGGACGTACTTATGCCACCGCAGAACACTGAAGCTTTCTTT.